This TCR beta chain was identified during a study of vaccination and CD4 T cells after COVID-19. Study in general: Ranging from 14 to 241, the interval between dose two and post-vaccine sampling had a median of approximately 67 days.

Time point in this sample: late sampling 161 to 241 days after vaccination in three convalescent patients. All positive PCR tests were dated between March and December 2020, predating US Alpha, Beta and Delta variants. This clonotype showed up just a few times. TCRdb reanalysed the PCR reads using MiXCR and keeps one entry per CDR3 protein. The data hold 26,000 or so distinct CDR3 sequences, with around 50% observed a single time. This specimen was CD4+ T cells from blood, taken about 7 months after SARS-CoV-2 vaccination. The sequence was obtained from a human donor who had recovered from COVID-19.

The CDR3 here is CASSPFPMDSNTEAFF. For the CDR3, the DNA is TGTGCCAGCAGCCCCTTCCCAATGGACTCGAACACTGAAGCTTTCTTT. This chain uses TRBV27 with TRBJ1-1; D not certain. The CDR3 totals 16 residues. The germline V gene has CDR1 MNHEY and CDR2 SMNVEV (reference sequence). The V gene lost 6 bases and the J gene lost 1 base, with 18 bases spanning the gap.